The clone carrying this T cell receptor beta chain was seen once. The data belong to a study of blood T cell repertoires in COVID-19. Profiling relied on immunoSEQ multiplex PCR, and the TCRdb table lists in-frame clones only, not all of them. The sample comprises around 190,000 clones, 84% of which are singletons, and about 6.4% rests with the top ten. This CDR3 comprises 15 residues. In germline, CDR1 is MNHEY, CDR2 SVGAGI. Trimming removed 0 bases at V and 2 bases at J, with 10 bases between. This rearrangement joins TRBV6-5 to TRBJ1-2; D remains unclear. Sequenced material: peripheral blood. The TCR originated in a human donor in a cohort sampled during active COVID-19. CDR3 region: CASSYSRADNYGYTF. CDR3 bases: TGTGCCAGCAGTTACTCGAGGGCTGACAACTATGGCTACACCTTC.